These T cell receptor beta chains were read from a single sample in a study of T-cell memory formation after mild COVID-19. MiXCR, applied by TCRdb to the 5' RACE reads, yields one record per CDR3 protein. The table shows more than 150,000 distinct CDR3 sequences, with around a sixth occurring only once. Sequenced material: PBMCs or a T cell subset sorted from them (not recorded which). The receptors were sampled from a man between 18 and 29 years old who had mild COVID-19 (a few samples of this study predate the infection). Cell type and time point are not known. Each CDR3 is given with its conserved first and last residue. The D gene is left open where the match is weak. Clone size is not always given. Where it is, it says once, few, many or a class for expanded clones.

TRBD2,TRBJ2-1,NA,TRBV9,TGTGCCAGCAGCTTTAGCGGGGAAGAGCAGTTCTTC,CASSFSGEEQFF
TRBD2,TRBJ2-1,NA,TRBV5-1,TGCGCCAGCAGCGGCGCCCTCTGGGCGGGGGACAATGAGCAGTTCTTC,CASSGALWAGDNEQFF
NA,TRBJ2-2,NA,TRBV5-1,TGCGCCAGCAGCCGCCGAGCGAACACCGGGGAGCTGTTTTTT,CASSRRANTGELFF
NA,TRBJ2-3,few,TRBV12-3/TRBV12-4,TGTGCCAGCACCCCAGGGAGGCACCACACAGATACGCAGTATTTT,CASTPGRHHTDTQYF
TRBD1,TRBJ1-2,few,TRBV12-3/TRBV12-4,TGTGCCAGCAGTCCCAGGACAGGGCAATATGGCTACACCTTC,CASSPRTGQYGYTF
TRBD2,TRBJ2-5,NA,TRBV7-8,TGTGCCAGCAGGCGGGAGCGGGGGGGCCAACGAGAGACCCAGTACTTC,CASRRERGGQRETQYF
NA,TRBJ2-5,once,TRBV4-1,TGCGCCAGCAGCCAAGGCTGGACAGTGCAAGAGACCCAGTACTTC,CASSQGWTVQETQYF
TRBD1,TRBJ2-7,many,TRBV5-1,TGCGCCAGCAGCGGGACAGGCTACGAGCAGTACTTC,CASSGTGYEQYF
NA,TRBJ1-1,few,TRBV6-6,TGTGCCAGCAGTTACTCAGACACCACCGGGACTGAAGCTTTCTTT,CASSYSDTTGTEAFF
NA,TRBJ2-1,few,TRBV24-1,TGTGCCACCAGTGATTTGCGAGGCAATGAGCAGTTCTTC,CATSDLRGNEQFF
NA,TRBJ2-5,NA,TRBV3-1,TGTGCCAGCAGCACCGCATCACAGGGAGGAGAGACCCAGTACTTC,CASSTASQGGETQYF
NA,TRBJ1-2,NA,TRBV2,TGTGCCAGCACCGCGGTAGGACGCTCCTATGGCTACACCTTC,CASTAVGRSYGYTF
NA,TRBJ2-6,NA,TRBV20-1,TGCAGTGCCCCCCTGCCCGGCCGATCTGGGGCCAACGTCCTGACTTTC,CSAPLPGRSGANVLTF
NA,TRBJ2-1,few,TRBV7-2,TGTGCCAGCAGCAACAGCAATAGAAATGAGCAGTTCTTC,CASSNSNRNEQFF
NA,TRBJ2-5,NA,TRBV18,TGTGCCAGCTCACAGGCTCAAGAGACCCAGTACTTC,CASSQAQETQYF
NA,TRBJ1-2,NA,TRBV2,TGTGCCAGCAGTCCCGAACAGACCTATGGCTACACCTTC,CASSPEQTYGYTF
NA,TRBJ1-1,NA,TRBV3-1,TGTGCCAGCAGCCAAGAGGTTAGAGTAGGGGTAGCTTTCTTT,CASSQEVRVGVAFF
NA,TRBJ1-5,NA,TRBV28,TGTGCCAGCAGTTCAACAGGGTACAATCAGCCCCAGCATTTT,CASSSTGYNQPQHF
NA,TRBJ2-3,few,TRBV10-3,TGTGCCACCGTATCGTATCCAGGGTCTAGCACAGATACGCAGTATTTT,CATVSYPGSSTDTQYF
NA,TRBJ2-5,few,TRBV3-1,TGTGCCAGCAGCCAAGATGACAAGGAAGAGACCCAGTACTTC,CASSQDDKEETQYF
NA,TRBJ2-2,NA,TRBV11-2,TGTGCCAGCAGCTTAGCAGGGTTCGCCGGGGAGCTGTTTTTT,CASSLAGFAGELFF
TRBD1,TRBJ2-2,NA,TRBV7-7,TGTGCCAGCAGCCCAGGGACAGGGTATGCCGGGGAGCTGTTTTTT,CASSPGTGYAGELFF
NA,TRBJ2-7,few,TRBV7-8,TGTGCCAGCAGCTTACAGGGGACCTCCTACGAGCAGTACTTC,CASSLQGTSYEQYF
NA,TRBJ1-1,few,TRBV5-1,TGCGCCAGCAGCTTGGTAAGGGATGAAGCTTTCTTT,CASSLVRDEAFF
NA,TRBJ1-1,NA,TRBV18,TGTGCCAGCTCACCTTACAGGGACCCGAACACTGAAGCTTTCTTT,CASSPYRDPNTEAFF
TRBD1,TRBJ1-6,NA,TRBV5-6,TGTGCCAGCGGACAGGGGTATTCACCCCTCCACTTT,CASGQGYSPLHF
TRBD1,TRBJ1-1,NA,TRBV7-2,TGTGCCAGCAGCTTAGAAGGTACAGGGGCGAGGCCTGAAGCTTTCTTT,CASSLEGTGARPEAFF
NA,TRBJ2-2,few,TRBV9,TGTGCCAGCAGCGTAGCCTCGGGAGCGGCAGGGGAGCTGTTTTTT,CASSVASGAAGELFF
NA,TRBJ2-1,few,TRBV28,TGTGCCAGCAGTCCGTGGACGGTATACAATGAGCAGTTCTTC,CASSPWTVYNEQFF